This paragraph reports one T cell receptor beta chain. What it binds is not known. J lost 8 bases, V lost 4 bases, and 10 bases had no gene match. Germline CDR1 is ENHRY and CDR2 is SYGVKD. CDR3 length equals 17 residues. These data are taken from a study of cytomegalovirus exposure and HLA in healthy donors. General study points: Three CMV-associated chains proved CMV antigen-specific in vitro. The study recorded 150 to 200 TCR beta chains that were cytomegalovirus-associated. According to reports, the classifier identified cytomegalovirus status with high specificity and sensitivity.

Sequencing used immunoSEQ multiplex PCR; TCRdb keeps in-frame clones, though not all of them. This sample has some 120,000 clones; 80% to 90% occur once, and the top ten carry 1% to 1.4%. The sequenced material came from PBMCs. The chain is built from TRBV10-3 and TRBJ2-1; 14 positions match TRBD2. This TCR came from a woman between 18 and 29 years old in good health and CMV-seronegative. The CDR3 DNA reads TGTGCCATCAGTGGACTAGCGGGAGGGGGAGAGGGGGATGAGCAGTTCTTC. Translation gives CAISGLAGGGEGDEQFF.